Sequencing of this T cell receptor beta chain was carried out in a study of T-cell memory formation after mild COVID-19. About the study: The study found TCR clusters largely donor specific.

About this clonotype: A read error may produce the germline difference seen at one junction end.

CDR3 length: 19 amino acids. The germline gives CDR1 SGHRS, CDR2 YFSETQ. TCR alpha and TCR beta cDNA libraries carrying sample barcodes and UMIs came from 5'RACE with constant-segment primers. In TCRdb, the 5' RACE reads were re-called with MiXCR into one record per CDR3 protein. The sample records around 500,000 distinct CDR3 sequences, approximately 18% being singletons. The sample consisted of PBMCs or a T cell subset sorted from them (not recorded which). The clonotype originates from an adult woman who had mild COVID-19 (a few samples of this study predate the infection). Cell type and time point are not known. This chain uses TRBV5-1 with TRBJ2-3, with 11 bases identical to TRBD2. The CDR3 protein is CASSDVAGGSADGTYTQYF. In DNA form, the CDR3 reads TGCGCCAGCAGCGACGTAGCGGGGGGGTCGGCTGACGGCACATATACGCAGTATTTT. Full variable domain (remainder filled in from reference TRBV5-1 and TRBJ2-3): KAGVTQTPRYLIKTRGQQVTLSCSPISGHRSVSWYQQTPGQGLQFLFEYFSETQRNKGNFPGRFSGRQFSNSRSEMNVSTLELGDSALYLCASSDVAGGSADGTYTQYFGPGTRLTVL.